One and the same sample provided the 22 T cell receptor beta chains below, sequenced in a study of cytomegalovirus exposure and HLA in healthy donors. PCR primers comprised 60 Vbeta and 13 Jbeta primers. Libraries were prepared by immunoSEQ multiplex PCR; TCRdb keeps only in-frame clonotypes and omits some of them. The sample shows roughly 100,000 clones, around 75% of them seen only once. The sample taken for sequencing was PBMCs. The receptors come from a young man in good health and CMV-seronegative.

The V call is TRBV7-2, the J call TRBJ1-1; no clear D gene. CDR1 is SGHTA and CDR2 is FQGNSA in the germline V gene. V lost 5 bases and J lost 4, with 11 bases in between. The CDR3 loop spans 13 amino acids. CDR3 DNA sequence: TGTGCCAGCAGCCCGAGGGTATCCACTGAAGCTTTCTTT. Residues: CASSPRVSTEAFF.

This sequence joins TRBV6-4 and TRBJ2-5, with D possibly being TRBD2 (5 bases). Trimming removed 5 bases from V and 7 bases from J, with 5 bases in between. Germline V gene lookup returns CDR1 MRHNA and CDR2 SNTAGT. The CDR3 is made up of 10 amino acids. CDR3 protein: CASSRGTQYF. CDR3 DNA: TGTGCCAGCAGTCGGGGGACCCAGTACTTC.

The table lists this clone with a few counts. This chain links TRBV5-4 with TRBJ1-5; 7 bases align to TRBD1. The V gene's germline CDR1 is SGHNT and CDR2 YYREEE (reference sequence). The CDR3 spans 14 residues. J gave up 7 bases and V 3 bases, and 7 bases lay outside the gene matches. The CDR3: CASSSQGSQQPQHF. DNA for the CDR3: TGTGCCAGCAGCTCACAGGGGTCTCAACAGCCCCAGCATTTT.

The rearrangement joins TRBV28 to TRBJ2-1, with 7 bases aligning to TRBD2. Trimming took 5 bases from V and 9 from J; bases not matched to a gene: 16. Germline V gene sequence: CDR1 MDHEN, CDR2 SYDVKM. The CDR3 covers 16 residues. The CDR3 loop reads CASSGARELREGEQFF. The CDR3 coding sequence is TGTGCCAGCAGTGGAGCCCGAGAGCTTAGGGAGGGTGAGCAGTTCTTC.

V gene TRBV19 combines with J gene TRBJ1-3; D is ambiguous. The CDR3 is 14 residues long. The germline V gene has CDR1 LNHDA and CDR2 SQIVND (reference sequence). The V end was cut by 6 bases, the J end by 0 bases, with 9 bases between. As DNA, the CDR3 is TGTGCCAGTAGAGGAGCGAGCTCTGGAAACACCATATATTTT. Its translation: CASRGASSGNTIYF.

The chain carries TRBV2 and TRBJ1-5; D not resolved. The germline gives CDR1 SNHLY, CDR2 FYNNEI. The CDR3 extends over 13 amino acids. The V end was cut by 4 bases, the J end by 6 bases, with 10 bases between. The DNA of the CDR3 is TGTGCCAGCAGTGTGATGAGCGTTCAGCCCCAGCATTTT. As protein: CASSVMSVQPQHF. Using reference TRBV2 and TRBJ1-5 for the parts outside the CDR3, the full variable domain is EPEVTQTPSHQVTQMGQEVILRCVPISNHLYFYWYRQILGQKVEFLVSFYNNEISEKSEIFDDQFSVERPDGSNFTLKIRSTKLEDSAMYFCASSVMSVQPQHFGDGTRLSIL.

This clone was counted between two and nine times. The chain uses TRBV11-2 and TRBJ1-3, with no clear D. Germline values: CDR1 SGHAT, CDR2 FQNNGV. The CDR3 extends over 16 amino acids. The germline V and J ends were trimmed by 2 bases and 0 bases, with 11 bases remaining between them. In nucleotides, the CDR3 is TGTGCCAGCAGCTTATCGGTACGGTACTCTGGAAACACCATATATTTT. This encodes CASSLSVRYSGNTIYF.

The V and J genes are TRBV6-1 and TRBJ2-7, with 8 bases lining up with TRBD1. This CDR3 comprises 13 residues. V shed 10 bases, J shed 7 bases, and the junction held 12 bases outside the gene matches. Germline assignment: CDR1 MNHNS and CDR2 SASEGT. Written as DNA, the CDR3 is TGTGCCATCGGCCCGGGACAGGTGCGGGAGCAGTACTTC. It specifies CAIGPGQVREQYF.

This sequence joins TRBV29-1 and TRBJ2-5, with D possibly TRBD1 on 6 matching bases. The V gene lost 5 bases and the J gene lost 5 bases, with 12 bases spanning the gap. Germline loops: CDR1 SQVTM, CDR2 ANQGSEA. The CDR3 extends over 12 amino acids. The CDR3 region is CSVSTGTETQYF. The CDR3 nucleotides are TGCAGCGTTTCGACAGGCACGGAGACCCAGTACTTC.

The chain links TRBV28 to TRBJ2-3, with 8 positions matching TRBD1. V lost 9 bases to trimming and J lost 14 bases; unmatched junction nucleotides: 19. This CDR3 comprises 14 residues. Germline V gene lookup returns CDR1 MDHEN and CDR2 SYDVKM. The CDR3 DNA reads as TGTGCCAGTACCTCGACGGGACAGGTGAGACCGCGGTATTTT. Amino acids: CASTSTGQVRPRYF.

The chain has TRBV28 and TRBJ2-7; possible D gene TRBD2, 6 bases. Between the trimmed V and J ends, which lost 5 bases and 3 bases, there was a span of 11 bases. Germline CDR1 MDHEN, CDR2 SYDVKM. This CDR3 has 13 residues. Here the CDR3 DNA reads TGTGCCAGCAGTGCCCCGCGGGGCTACGAGCAGTACTTC. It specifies CASSAPRGYEQYF. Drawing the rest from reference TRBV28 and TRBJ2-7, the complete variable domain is DVKVTQSSRYLVKRTGEKVFLECVQDMDHENMFWYRQDPGLGLRLIYFSYDVKMKEKGDIPEGYSVSREKKERFSLILESASTNQTSMYLCASSAPRGYEQYFGPGTRLTVT.

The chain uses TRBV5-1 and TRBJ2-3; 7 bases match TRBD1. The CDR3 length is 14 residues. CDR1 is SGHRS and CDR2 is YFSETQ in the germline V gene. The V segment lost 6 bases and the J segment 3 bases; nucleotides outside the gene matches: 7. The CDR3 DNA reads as TGCGCCAGCAAAACCCAGGGGGTGACAGATACGCAGTATTTT. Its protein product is CASKTQGVTDTQYF.

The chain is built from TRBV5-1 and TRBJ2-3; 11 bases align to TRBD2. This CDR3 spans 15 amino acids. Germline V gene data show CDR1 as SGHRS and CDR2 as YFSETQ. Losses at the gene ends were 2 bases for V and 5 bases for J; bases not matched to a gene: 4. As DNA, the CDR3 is TGCGCCAGCAGCTTTTCCGGGACTAGCGGAGATACGCAGTATTTT. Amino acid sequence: CASSFSGTSGDTQYF.

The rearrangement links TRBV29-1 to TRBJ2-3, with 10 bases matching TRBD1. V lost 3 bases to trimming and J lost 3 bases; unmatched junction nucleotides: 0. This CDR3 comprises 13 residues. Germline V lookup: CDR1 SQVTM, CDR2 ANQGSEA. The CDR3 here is CSVEGQGTDTQYF. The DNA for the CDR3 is TGCAGCGTTGAGGGACAGGGGACAGATACGCAGTATTTT.

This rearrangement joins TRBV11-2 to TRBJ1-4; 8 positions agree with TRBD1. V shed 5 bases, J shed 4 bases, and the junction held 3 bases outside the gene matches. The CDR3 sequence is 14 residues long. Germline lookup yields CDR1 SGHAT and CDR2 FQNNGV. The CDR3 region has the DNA TGTGCCAGCAGCCGGGACAGGAATAATGAAAAACTGTTTTTT. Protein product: CASSRDRNNEKLFF.

The CDR3: CASSLALGGQETQYF. Written as DNA, the CDR3 is TGTGCCAGCAGCTTAGCGCTTGGCGGTCAAGAGACCCAGTACTTC. This sequence joins TRBV7-6 and TRBJ2-5; D is unresolved. Germline CDR1 SGHVS, CDR2 FNYEAQ. Deletions cut 0 bases from V and 2 bases from J, with 10 bases between. The CDR3 extends over 15 amino acids.

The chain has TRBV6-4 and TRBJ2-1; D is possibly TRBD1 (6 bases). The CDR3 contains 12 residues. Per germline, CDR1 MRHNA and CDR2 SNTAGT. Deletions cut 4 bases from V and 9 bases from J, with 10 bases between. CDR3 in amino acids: CASSGTVREQFF. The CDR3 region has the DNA TGTGCCAGCAGTGGGACAGTCCGTGAGCAGTTCTTC.

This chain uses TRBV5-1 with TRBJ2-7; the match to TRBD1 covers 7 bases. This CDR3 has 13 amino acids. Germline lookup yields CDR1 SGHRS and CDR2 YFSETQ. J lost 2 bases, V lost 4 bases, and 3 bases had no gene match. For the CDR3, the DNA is TGCGCCAGCAGCACGGACAGGCCCTACGAGCAGTACTTC. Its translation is CASSTDRPYEQYF.

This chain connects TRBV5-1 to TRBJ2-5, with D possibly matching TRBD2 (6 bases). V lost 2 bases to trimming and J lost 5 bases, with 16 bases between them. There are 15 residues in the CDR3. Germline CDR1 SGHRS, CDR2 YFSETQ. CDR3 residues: CASSFYGGREETQYF. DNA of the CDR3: TGCGCCAGCAGCTTCTACGGGGGAAGGGAGGAGACCCAGTACTTC.

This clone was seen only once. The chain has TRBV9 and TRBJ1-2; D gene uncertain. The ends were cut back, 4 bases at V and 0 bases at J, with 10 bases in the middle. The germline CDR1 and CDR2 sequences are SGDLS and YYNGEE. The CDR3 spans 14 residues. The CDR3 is CASSQNRANYGYTF. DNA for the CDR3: TGTGCCAGCAGCCAGAACCGGGCTAACTATGGCTACACCTTC.

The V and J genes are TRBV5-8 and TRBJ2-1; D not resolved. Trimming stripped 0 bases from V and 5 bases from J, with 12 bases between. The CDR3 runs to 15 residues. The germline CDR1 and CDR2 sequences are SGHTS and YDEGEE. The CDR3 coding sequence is TGTGCCAGCAGCTTGGCCTTGGGCCATAACAATGAGCAGTTCTTC. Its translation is CASSLALGHNNEQFF.

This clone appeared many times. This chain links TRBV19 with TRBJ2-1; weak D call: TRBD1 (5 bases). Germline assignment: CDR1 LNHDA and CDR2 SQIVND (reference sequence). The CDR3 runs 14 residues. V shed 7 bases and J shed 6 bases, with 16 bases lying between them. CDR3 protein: CASTSDSWGNEQFF. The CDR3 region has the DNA TGTGCCAGTACCTCAGACAGTTGGGGCAATGAGCAGTTCTTC.